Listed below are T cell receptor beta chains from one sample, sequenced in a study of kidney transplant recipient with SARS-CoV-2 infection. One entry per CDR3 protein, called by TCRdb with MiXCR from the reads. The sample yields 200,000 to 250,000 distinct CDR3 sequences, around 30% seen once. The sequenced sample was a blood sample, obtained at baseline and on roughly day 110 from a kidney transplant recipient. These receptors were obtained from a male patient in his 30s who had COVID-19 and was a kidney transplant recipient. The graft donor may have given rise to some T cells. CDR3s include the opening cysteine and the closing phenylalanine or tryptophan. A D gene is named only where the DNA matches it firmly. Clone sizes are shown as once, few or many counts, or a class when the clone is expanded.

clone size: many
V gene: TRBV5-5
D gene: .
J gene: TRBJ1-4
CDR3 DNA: TGTGCCAGCAGCTTGGCAGGGAACCATAATGAAAAACTGTTTTTT
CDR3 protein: CASSLAGNHNEKLFF

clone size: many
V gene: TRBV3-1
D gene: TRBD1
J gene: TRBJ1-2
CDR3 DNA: TGTGCCAGCAGCCAGAACAGGGGATATGGCTACACCTTC
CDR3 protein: CASSQNRGYGYTF

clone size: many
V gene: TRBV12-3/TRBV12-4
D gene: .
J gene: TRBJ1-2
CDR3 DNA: TGTGCCAGCAGTGTTGAGTCCACAGCAGGAAAGACCTATGGCTACACCTTC
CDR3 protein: CASSVESTAGKTYGYTF

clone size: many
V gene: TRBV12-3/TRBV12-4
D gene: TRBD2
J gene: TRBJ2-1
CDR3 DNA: TGTGCCAGCATCCCCACTAGCGGGGTTTACAATGAGCAGTTCTTC
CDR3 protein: CASIPTSGVYNEQFF

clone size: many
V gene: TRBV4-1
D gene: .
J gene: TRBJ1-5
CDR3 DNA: TGCGCCAGCAGCCGCATGAGGGACCAGCCCCAGCATTTT
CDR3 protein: CASSRMRDQPQHF

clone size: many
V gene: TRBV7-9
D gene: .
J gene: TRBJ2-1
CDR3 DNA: TGTGCCAGCAGCTTAGTCGGGGGTAACGACAATGAGCAGTTCTTC
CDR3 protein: CASSLVGGNDNEQFF

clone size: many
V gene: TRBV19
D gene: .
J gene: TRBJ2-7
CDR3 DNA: TGTGCCAGTAGTATGTTAGGGGACGAGCAGTACTTC
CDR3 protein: CASSMLGDEQYF

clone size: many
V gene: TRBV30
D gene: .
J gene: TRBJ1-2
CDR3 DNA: TGTGCCTGGAGTGTACTAGGGACACCAGTTGCGAAAACCTTC
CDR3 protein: CAWSVLGTPVAKTF

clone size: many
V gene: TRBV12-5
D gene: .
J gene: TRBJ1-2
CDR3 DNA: TGTGCTAGTGGTCAGACAGATTTGCAGGGAAAGACCTATGGCTACACCTTC
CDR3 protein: CASGQTDLQGKTYGYTF

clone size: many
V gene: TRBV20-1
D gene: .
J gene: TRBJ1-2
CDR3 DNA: TGCAGTGCTATGCGAGTGCTGTTTCGAAAGACCTATGGCTACACCTTC
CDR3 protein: CSAMRVLFRKTYGYTF

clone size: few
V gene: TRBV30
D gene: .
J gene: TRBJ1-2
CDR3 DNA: TGTGCCTGGGTTTGGAAGCGTTATAGAAAGACCTATGGCTACACCTTC
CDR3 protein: CAWVWKRYRKTYGYTF

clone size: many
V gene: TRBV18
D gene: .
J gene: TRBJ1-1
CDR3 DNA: TGTGCCAGCTCACCACAGGGGGTGAACACTGAAGCTTTCTTT
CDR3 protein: CASSPQGVNTEAFF

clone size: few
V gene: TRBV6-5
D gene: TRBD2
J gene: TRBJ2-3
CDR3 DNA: TGTGCCAGCAGCCTCGGGGGGGGCACAGATACGCAGTATTTT
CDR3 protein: CASSLGGGTDTQYF

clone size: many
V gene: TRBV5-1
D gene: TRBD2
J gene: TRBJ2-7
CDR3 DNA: TGCGCCAGCAGCTTGGCGTCAGCCGGGACTAGATCAAGCGAGCAGTACTTC
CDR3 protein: CASSLASAGTRSSEQYF

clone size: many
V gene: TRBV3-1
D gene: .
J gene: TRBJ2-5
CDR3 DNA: TGTGCCAGCAGCATGGTTCCCATTTCTTTCTCTGAGACCCAGTACTTC
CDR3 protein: CASSMVPISFSETQYF